Detailed here is one T cell receptor beta chain. Antigen: not known. The source of the sample is a study of post-analysis software for immune sequencing data. Notes on the study in general: There were a few TRBV segments more frequent in patients than controls, and TRBV5-6, TRBV5-1 and TRBV20-1 were among them.

The length of the CDR3 is 14 residues. From germline, CDR1 is LNHNV and CDR2 YYDKDF (reference sequence). Trimming stripped 0 bases from V and 7 bases from J, with 11 bases between. Unique molecular identifiers were carried by the TCR beta cDNA libraries. TCRdb re-called the PCR reads with MiXCR, one entry per CDR3 protein. This table holds hundreds of thousands of distinct CDR3 sequences, approximately 59% found once. The sequence came from a girl aged 2 to 10 with multiple sclerosis. V and J are TRBV15 and TRBJ2-3; D is ambiguous. The sequenced sample consisted of blood. Written as DNA, the CDR3 is TGTGCCACCAGCAGAGAGACTTTCTCCCATACGCAGTATTTT. This gives the protein CATSRETFSHTQYF.